This T cell receptor (beta chain) originates from a study of cytomegalovirus exposure and HLA in healthy donors. Study results and limitations: The study flagged 150 to 200 TCR beta chains as cytomegalovirus-associated. In an earlier analysis, in roughly 600 donors, most V segments appeared productive either ~90% or ~30% of the time. Later analysis identified a missense DCLRE1C variant that was linked to TCR beta V- and J-gene trimming.

13 Jbeta primers and 60 Vbeta primers were used for the PCR. Per the authors' pipeline: Later work found 65 million to 85 million unique TCR beta chains, with some 11 million shared. The protocol was immunoSEQ multiplex PCR, while the TCRdb copy is restricted to in-frame clones and leaves out a portion. V and J calls plus clone size are reproduced from that table; the DNA served to infer D and trimming. Found here are some 150,000 clones, roughly 80% of them singletons; the top ten hold roughly 2.9%. Trimming removed 4 bases from V and 2 bases from J; junction bases left unmatched: 4. This CDR3 is built from 14 residues. CDR1 and CDR2 (germline): SGHRS, YFSETQ. With regard to this clone: The antigen remains undetermined.

Sample: PBMCs. The receptor was derived from a woman in her 30s in good health and CMV-seronegative. The gene calls are TRBV5-1 and TRBJ1-2; the match to TRBD1 covers 8 bases. In nucleotides, the CDR3 is TGCGCCAGCAGCGACCGGACAGGGAACTATGGCTACACCTTC. Translation: CASSDRTGNYGYTF. Variable domain in full (rest from reference TRBV5-1 and TRBJ1-2): KAGVTQTPRYLIKTRGQQVTLSCSPISGHRSVSWYQQTPGQGLQFLFEYFSETQRNKGNFPGRFSGRQFSNSRSEMNVSTLELGDSALYLCASSDRTGNYGYTFGSGTRLTVV.